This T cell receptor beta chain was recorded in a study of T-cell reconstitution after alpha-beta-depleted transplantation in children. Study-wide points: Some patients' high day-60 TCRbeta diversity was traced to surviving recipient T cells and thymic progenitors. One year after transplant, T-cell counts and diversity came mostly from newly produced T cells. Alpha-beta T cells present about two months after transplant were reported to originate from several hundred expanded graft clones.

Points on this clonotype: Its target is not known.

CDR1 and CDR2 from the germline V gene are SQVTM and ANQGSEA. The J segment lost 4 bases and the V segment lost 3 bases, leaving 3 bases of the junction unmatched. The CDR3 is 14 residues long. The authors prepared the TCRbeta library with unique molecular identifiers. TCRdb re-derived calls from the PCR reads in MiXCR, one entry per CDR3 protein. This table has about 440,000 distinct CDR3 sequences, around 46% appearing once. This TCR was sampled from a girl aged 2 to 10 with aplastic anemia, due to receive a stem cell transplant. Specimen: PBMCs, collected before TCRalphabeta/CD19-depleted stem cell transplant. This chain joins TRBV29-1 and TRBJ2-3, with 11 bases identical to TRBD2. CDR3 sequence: CSVEGTSGADTQYF. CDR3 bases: TGCAGCGTTGAGGGGACTAGCGGCGCAGATACGCAGTATTTT.